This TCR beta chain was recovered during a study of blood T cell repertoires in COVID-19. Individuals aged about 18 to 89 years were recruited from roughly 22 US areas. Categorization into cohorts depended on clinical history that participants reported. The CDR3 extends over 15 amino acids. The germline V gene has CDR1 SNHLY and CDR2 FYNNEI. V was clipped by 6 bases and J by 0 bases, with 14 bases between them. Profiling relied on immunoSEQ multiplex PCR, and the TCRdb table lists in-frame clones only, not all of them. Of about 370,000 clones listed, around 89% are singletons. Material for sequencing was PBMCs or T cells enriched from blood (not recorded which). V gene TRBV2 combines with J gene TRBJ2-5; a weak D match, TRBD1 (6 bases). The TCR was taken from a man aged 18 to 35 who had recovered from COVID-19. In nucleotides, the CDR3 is TGTGCCAGCAGGCAACAGGGATTGTACCAAGAGACCCAGTACTTC. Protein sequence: CASRQQGLYQETQYF.